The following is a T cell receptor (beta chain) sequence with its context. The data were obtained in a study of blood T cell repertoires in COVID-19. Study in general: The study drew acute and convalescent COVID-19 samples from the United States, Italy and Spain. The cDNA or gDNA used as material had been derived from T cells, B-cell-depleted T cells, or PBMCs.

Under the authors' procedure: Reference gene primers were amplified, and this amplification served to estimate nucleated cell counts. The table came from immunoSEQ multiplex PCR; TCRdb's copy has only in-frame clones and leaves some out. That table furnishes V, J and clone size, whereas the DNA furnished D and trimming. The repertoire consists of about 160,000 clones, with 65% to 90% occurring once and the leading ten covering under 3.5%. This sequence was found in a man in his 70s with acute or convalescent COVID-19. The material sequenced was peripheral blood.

CDR3 sequence reads: CASRAERINSPLHF. The CDR3 region has the DNA TGTGCCAGCAGGGCAGAGAGGATTAATTCACCCCTCCACTTT. The V call is TRBV28, the J call TRBJ1-6; D unresolved. The V and J ends lost 6 bases and 6 bases respectively, with 12 bases between them. Germline values: CDR1 MDHEN, CDR2 SYDVKM. The CDR3 length is 14 residues.